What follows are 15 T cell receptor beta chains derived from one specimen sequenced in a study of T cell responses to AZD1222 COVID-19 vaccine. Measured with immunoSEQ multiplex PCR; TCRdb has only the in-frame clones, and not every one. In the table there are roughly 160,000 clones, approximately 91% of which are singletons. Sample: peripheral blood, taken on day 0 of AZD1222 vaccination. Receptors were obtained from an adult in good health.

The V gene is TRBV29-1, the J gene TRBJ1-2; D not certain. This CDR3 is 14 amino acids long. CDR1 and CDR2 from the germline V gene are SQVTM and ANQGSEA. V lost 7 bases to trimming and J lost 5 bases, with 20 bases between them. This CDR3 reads CSGSKPPAVYGYTF. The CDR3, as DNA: TGCAGCGGCTCGAAACCCCCAGCGGTTTATGGCTACACCTTC.

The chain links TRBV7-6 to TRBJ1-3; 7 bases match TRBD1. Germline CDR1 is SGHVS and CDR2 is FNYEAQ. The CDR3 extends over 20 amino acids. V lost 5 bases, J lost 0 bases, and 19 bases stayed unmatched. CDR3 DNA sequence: TGTGCCAGCAGCCCATCTCCTCCCGGGACAGTACCGAGCTCTGGAAACACCATATATTTT. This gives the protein CASSPSPPGTVPSSGNTIYF.

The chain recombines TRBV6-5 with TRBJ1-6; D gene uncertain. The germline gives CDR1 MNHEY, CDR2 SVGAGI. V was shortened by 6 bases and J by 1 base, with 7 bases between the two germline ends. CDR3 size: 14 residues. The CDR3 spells CASRESSYNSPLHF. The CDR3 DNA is TGTGCCAGCAGGGAGAGTTCCTATAATTCACCCCTCCACTTT.

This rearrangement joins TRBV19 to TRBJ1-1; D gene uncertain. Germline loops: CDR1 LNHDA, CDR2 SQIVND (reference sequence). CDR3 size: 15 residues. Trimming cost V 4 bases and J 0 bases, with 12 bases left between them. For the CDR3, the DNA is TGTGCCAGTAGTAGTCGACCGAGTATGAACACTGAAGCTTTCTTT. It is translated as CASSSRPSMNTEAFF. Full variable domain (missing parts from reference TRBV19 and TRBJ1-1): DGGITQSPKYLFRKEGQNVTLSCEQNLNHDAMYWYRQDPGQGLRLIYYSQIVNDFQKGDIAEGYSVSREKKESFPLTVTSAQKNPTAFYLCASSSRPSMNTEAFFGQGTRLTVV.

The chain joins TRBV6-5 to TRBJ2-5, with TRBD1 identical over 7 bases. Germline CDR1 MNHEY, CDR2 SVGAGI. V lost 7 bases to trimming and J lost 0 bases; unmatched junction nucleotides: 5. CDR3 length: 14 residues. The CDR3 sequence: CASKDRPHQETQYF. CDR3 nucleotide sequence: TGTGCCAGCAAGGACAGGCCCCACCAAGAGACCCAGTACTTC.

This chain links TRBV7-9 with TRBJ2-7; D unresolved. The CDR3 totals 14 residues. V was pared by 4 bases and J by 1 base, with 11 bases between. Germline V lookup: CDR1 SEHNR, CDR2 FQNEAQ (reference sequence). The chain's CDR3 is CASSYPPPSYEQYF. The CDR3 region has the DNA TGTGCCAGCAGCTACCCCCCACCTTCCTACGAGCAGTACTTC.

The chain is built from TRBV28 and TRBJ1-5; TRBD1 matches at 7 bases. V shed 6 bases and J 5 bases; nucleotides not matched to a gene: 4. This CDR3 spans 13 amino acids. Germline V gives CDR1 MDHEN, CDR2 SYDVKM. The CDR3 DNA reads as TGTGCCAGCAGCCGACAGGGTGATCAGCCCCAGCATTTT. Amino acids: CASSRQGDQPQHF. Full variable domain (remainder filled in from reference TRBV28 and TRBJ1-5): DVKVTQSSRYLVKRTGEKVFLECVQDMDHENMFWYRQDPGLGLRLIYFSYDVKMKEKGDIPEGYSVSREKKERFSLILESASTNQTSMYLCASSRQGDQPQHFGDGTRLSIL.

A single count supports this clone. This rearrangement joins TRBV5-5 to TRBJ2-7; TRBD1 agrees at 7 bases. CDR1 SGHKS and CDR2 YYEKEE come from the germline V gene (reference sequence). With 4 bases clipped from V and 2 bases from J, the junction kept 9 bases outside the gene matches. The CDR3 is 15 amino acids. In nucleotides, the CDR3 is TGTGCCAGCAGCCACGGGACAGCCCTAACCTACGAGCAGTACTTC. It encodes CASSHGTALTYEQYF.

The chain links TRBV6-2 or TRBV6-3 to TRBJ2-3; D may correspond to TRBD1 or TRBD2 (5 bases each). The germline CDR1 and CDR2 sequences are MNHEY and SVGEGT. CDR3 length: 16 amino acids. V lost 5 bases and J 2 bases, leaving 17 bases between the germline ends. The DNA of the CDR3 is TGTGCCAGCAGTCTGGGGGTCCTTACTCTCACAGATACGCAGTATTTT. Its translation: CASSLGVLTLTDTQYF.

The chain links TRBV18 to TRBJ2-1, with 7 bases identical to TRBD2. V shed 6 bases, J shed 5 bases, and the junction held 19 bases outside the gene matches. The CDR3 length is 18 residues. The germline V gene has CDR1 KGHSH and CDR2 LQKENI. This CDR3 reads CASSPWGGGIQADNEQFF. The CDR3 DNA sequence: TGTGCCAGCTCGCCATGGGGCGGGGGAATTCAGGCGGACAATGAGCAGTTCTTC.

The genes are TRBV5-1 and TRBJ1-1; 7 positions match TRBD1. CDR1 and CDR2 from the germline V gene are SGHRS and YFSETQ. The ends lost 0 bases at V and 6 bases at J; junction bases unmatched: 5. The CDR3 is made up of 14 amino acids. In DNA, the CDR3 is TGCGCCAGCAGCTTGGACGGGACAGTACCTGAAGCTTTCTTT. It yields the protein CASSLDGTVPEAFF. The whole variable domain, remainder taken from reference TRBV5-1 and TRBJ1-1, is KAGVTQTPRYLIKTRGQQVTLSCSPISGHRSVSWYQQTPGQGLQFLFEYFSETQRNKGNFPGRFSGRQFSNSRSEMNVSTLELGDSALYLCASSLDGTVPEAFFGQGTRLTVV.

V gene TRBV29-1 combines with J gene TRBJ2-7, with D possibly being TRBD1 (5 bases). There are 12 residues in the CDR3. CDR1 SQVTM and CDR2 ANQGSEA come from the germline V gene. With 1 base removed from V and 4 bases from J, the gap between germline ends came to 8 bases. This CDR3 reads CSVEGGRYEQYF. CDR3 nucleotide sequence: TGCAGCGTTGAAGGGGGCAGATACGAGCAGTACTTC.

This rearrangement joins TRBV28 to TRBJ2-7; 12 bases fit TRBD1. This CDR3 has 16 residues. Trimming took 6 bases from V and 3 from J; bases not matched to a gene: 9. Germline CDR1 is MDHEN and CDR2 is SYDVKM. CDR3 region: CASSTMGQGAGYEQYF. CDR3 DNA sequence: TGTGCCAGCAGCACTATGGGACAGGGGGCCGGCTACGAGCAGTACTTC.

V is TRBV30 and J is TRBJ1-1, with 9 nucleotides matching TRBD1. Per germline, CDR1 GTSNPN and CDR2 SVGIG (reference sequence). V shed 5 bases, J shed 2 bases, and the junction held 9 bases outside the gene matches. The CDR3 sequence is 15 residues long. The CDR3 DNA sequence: TGTGCCTGGGAGTATGCGGGACAGGGTAACACTGAAGCTTTCTTT. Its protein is CAWEYAGQGNTEAFF.

For the CDR3, the DNA is TGTGCCACCAGTGATGGACTAGCGGGGGGAGTGGCCCAGTACTTC. It specifies CATSDGLAGGVAQYF. The chain couples TRBV24-1 to TRBJ2-5, with 14 bases identical to TRBD2. The CDR3 extends over 15 amino acids. CDR1 and CDR2 (germline): KGHDR, SFDVKD. After removal of 3 bases from V and 9 bases from J, the junction contained 5 bases not matched to a gene.